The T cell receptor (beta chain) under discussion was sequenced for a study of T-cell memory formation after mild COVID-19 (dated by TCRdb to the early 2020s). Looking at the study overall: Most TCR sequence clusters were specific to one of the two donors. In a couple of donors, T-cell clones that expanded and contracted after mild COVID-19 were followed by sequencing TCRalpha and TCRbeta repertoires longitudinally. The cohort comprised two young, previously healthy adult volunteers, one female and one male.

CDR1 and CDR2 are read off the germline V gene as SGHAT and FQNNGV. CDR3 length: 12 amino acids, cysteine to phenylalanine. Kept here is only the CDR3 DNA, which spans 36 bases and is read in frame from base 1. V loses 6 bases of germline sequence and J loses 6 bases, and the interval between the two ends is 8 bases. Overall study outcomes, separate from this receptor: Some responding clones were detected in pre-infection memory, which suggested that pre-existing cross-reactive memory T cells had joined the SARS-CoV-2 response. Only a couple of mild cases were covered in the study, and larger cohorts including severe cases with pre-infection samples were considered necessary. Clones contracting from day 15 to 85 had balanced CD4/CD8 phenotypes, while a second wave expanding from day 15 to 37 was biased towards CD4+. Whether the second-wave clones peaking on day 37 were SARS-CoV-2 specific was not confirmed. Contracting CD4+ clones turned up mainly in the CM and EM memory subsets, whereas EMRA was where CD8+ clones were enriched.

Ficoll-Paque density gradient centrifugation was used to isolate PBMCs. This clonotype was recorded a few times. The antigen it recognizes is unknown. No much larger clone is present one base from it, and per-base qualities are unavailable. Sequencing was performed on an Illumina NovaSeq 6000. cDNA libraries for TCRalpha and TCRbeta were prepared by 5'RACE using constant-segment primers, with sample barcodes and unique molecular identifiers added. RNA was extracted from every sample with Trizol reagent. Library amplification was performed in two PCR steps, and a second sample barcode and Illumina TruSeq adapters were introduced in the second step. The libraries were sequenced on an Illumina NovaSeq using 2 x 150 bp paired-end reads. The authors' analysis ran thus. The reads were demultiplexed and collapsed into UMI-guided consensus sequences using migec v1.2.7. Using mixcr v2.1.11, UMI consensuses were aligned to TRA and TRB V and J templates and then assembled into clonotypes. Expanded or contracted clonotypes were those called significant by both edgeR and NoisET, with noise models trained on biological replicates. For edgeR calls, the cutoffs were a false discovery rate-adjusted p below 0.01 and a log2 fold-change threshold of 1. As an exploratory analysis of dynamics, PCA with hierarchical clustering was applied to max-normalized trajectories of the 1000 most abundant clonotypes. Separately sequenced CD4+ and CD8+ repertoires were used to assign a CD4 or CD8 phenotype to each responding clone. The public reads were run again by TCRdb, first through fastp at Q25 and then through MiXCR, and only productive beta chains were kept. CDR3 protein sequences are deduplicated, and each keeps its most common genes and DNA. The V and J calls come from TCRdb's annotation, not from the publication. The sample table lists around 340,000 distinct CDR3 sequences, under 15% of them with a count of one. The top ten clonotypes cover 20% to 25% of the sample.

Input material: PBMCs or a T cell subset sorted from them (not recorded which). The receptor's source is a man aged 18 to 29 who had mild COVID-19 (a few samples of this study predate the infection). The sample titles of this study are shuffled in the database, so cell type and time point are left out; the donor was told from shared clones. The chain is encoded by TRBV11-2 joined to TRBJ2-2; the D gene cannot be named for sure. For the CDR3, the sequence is CASRRVAGELFF. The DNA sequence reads TGTGCCAGCAGACGGGTCGCCGGGGAGCTGTTTTTT.